The 5 T cell receptor beta chains in this list originate from one sample, sequenced in a study of beta chain features in type 1 diabetes. Sequenced material consisted of expressed TCRB transcripts (all of the isolated RNA was reverse transcribed). Using immunoSEQ multiplex PCR, the repertoire was profiled, and TCRdb retains in-frame clones only, with some absent. The profile shows 400,000 to 500,000 clones, over 11% of them singletons. What was sequenced was naive CD4+ T cells from blood. All receptors come from a young man in good health.

A few counts support this clone. The genes are TRBV29-1 and TRBJ2-1; no reliable D call. Trimming removed 4 bases at V and 5 bases at J, with 6 bases between. Germline loops: CDR1 SQVTM, CDR2 ANQGSEA. This CDR3 has 11 residues. CDR3 in DNA: TGCAGCGTTGTAAGTAACAATGAGCAGTTCTTC. It translates to CSVVSNNEQFF.

This clone has a handful of counts. V gene TRBV4-1 combines with J gene TRBJ2-4; the match to TRBD1 covers 8 bases. The trim removed 3 bases at V and 0 bases at J, leaving 4 bases unmatched. The germline V gene has CDR1 MGHRA and CDR2 YSYEKL. This CDR3 is built from 16 residues. The CDR3 DNA sequence: TGCGCCAGCAGCCAGCTTACAGGGGGAGCCAAAAACATTCAGTACTTC. It encodes CASSQLTGGAKNIQYF.

The chain employs TRBV29-1 and TRBJ2-5; D is uncertain. This CDR3 contains 11 residues. V was pared by 6 bases and J by 4 bases, with 9 bases between. Looked up from germline, CDR1 is SQVTM and CDR2 is ANQGSEA. CDR3 protein: CSVKGIETQYF. The CDR3, as DNA: TGCAGCGTAAAGGGAATAGAGACCCAGTACTTC.

The V gene is TRBV9, the J gene TRBJ2-3, with D possibly being TRBD1 or TRBD2 (6 bases each). This CDR3 has 16 amino acids. Germline CDR1 and CDR2: SGDLS and YYNGEE. V lost 1 base and J 2 bases, leaving 14 bases between the germline ends. The CDR3 coding sequence is TGTGCCAGCAGCGTATGGATGGGGGGACACACAGATACGCAGTATTTT. As protein: CASSVWMGGHTDTQYF. The full variable domain, rest sourced from reference TRBV9 and TRBJ2-3, is DSGVTQTPKHLITATGQRVTLRCSPRSGDLSVYWYQQSLDQGLQFLIQYYNGEERAKGNILERFSAQQFPDLHSELNLSSLELGDSALYFCASSVWMGGHTDTQYFGPGTRLTVL.

The table lists this clone with a few counts. The genes are TRBV5-1 and TRBJ2-3; D gene uncertain. Between the trimmed V and J ends, which lost 5 bases and 0 bases, there was a span of 7 bases. Per the germline V gene, CDR1 is SGHRS and CDR2 is YFSETQ. The CDR3 runs to 13 residues. The CDR3 DNA sequence: TGCGCCAGCAGAGCCTCGAGCACAGATACGCAGTATTTT. It yields the protein CASRASSTDTQYF.